Listed below are T cell receptor beta chains from one sample, sequenced in a study of CD8 T cells in ankylosing spondylitis. TCRdb reprocessed the 5' RACE reads via MiXCR and lists one record per CDR3 protein. The table has more than 100,000 distinct CDR3 sequences, more than 15% seen once. The sequenced sample was blood, either unsorted or a sorted T cell fraction (not recorded which). The receptor source for this set is a male donor with ankylosing spondylitis. The CDR3 runs from the conserved cysteine through the conserved F or W. Some rows have no size entry. The others give once, few or many, or a class for an expanded clone.

V gene: TRBV7-9
J gene: TRBJ2-5
clone size: .
CDR3 protein: CASSRDREGPETQYF

V gene: TRBV4-1
J gene: TRBJ1-3
clone size: once
CDR3 protein: CASSSGVAGNTIYF

V gene: TRBV19
J gene: TRBJ1-3
clone size: .
CDR3 protein: CATLPPGGLGNTIYF

V gene: TRBV20-1
J gene: TRBJ2-3
clone size: .
CDR3 protein: CSARDEAPSQYF

V gene: TRBV14
J gene: TRBJ2-7
clone size: .
CDR3 protein: CASFGQVSSYEQYF

V gene: TRBV2
J gene: TRBJ1-5
clone size: .
CDR3 protein: CASSGGREGGNQPQHF

V gene: TRBV9
J gene: TRBJ2-1
clone size: few
CDR3 protein: CASSVAGRVNEQFF

V gene: TRBV2
J gene: TRBJ2-2
clone size: .
CDR3 protein: CASSATGPGELFF

V gene: TRBV4-1
J gene: TRBJ2-7
clone size: many
CDR3 protein: CASSPKMQAEASYEQYF

V gene: TRBV4-1
J gene: TRBJ1-5
clone size: many
CDR3 protein: CASSQAGYGNQPQHF

V gene: TRBV19
J gene: TRBJ2-7
clone size: few
CDR3 protein: CASSNDRNRNSYEQYF

V gene: TRBV4-1
J gene: TRBJ2-3
clone size: few
CDR3 protein: CASSLRLEPTQYF

V gene: TRBV12-3/TRBV12-4
J gene: TRBJ2-1
clone size: .
CDR3 protein: CASSLSRGLAGIWAYNEQFF

V gene: TRBV4-1
J gene: TRBJ1-3
clone size: few
CDR3 protein: CASSQAPGAGNTIYF

V gene: TRBV28
J gene: TRBJ2-7
clone size: many
CDR3 protein: CASTVRYSYEQYF

V gene: TRBV14
J gene: TRBJ1-1
clone size: .
CDR3 protein: CASSHRTGITEAFF

V gene: TRBV12-5
J gene: TRBJ2-7
clone size: .
CDR3 protein: CASGFPGGDPEQYF

V gene: TRBV29-1
J gene: TRBJ2-3
clone size: once
CDR3 protein: CSVRTGLDTQYF

V gene: TRBV5-1
J gene: TRBJ2-7
clone size: .
CDR3 protein: CASSLENRAADEQYF

V gene: TRBV14
J gene: TRBJ2-3
clone size: few
CDR3 protein: CASSLYSHIPDTQYF

V gene: TRBV6-1
J gene: TRBJ2-6
clone size: .
CDR3 protein: CASMSPGGDGANVLTF

V gene: TRBV7-3
J gene: TRBJ1-1
clone size: .
CDR3 protein: CASSLTGTGRFSEAFF

V gene: TRBV20-1
J gene: TRBJ2-2
clone size: .
CDR3 protein: CSATTGQGYTGELFF

V gene: TRBV5-1
J gene: TRBJ2-7
clone size: .
CDR3 protein: CASSISILANYEQYF

V gene: TRBV20-1
J gene: TRBJ2-1
clone size: .
CDR3 protein: CSAAGEHSYNEQFF

V gene: TRBV6-1
J gene: TRBJ1-1
clone size: .
CDR3 protein: CASSEIGASWVTEAFF

V gene: TRBV12-3/TRBV12-4
J gene: TRBJ2-5
clone size: few
CDR3 protein: CASSLFSNQETQYF

V gene: TRBV2
J gene: TRBJ1-6
clone size: few
CDR3 protein: CASRDRGNSPLHF

V gene: TRBV6-5
J gene: TRBJ1-2
clone size: few
CDR3 protein: CASSYEGARLGYTF

V gene: TRBV20-1
J gene: TRBJ2-1
clone size: few
CDR3 protein: CSARDVSGHEQFF

V gene: TRBV27
J gene: TRBJ1-1
clone size: few
CDR3 protein: CASSLLGGLAEAFF

V gene: TRBV20-1
J gene: TRBJ1-2
clone size: .
CDR3 protein: CSAGTLDHYGYTF

V gene: TRBV4-2
J gene: TRBJ2-2
clone size: few
CDR3 protein: CASSRLEAQPGELFF

V gene: TRBV27
J gene: TRBJ2-7
clone size: few
CDR3 protein: CASRPRGASYEQYF

V gene: TRBV10-3
J gene: TRBJ2-2
clone size: .
CDR3 protein: CAISQRNTGELFF

V gene: TRBV4-1
J gene: TRBJ2-7
clone size: few
CDR3 protein: CASSQVKQGVYEQYF

V gene: TRBV9
J gene: TRBJ2-3
clone size: .
CDR3 protein: CASKDRVTDTQYF

V gene: TRBV7-3
J gene: TRBJ2-2
clone size: .
CDR3 protein: CASSFNSGTSGVTNTGELFF

V gene: TRBV7-9
J gene: TRBJ2-7
clone size: few
CDR3 protein: CASSSQGPATIYEQYF

V gene: TRBV25-1
J gene: TRBJ2-1
clone size: few
CDR3 protein: CASSETRVGARRVANNEQFF

V gene: TRBV10-2
J gene: TRBJ2-1
clone size: many
CDR3 protein: CASSDWGNEQFF

V gene: TRBV15
J gene: TRBJ1-1
clone size: few
CDR3 protein: CATSREVGQKNTEAFF

V gene: TRBV12-3/TRBV12-4
J gene: TRBJ2-3
clone size: few
CDR3 protein: CASSHDYPRAGTDTQYF

V gene: TRBV4-1
J gene: TRBJ2-3
clone size: few
CDR3 protein: CASSQEGGSTDTQYF

V gene: TRBV5-6
J gene: TRBJ1-6
clone size: few
CDR3 protein: CASSLIDSPLRF

V gene: TRBV18
J gene: TRBJ2-1
clone size: .
CDR3 protein: CASSLGVSGSYNEQFF

V gene: TRBV9
J gene: TRBJ2-7
clone size: .
CDR3 protein: CASSVGQTFSYEQYF

V gene: TRBV20-1
J gene: TRBJ2-6
clone size: .
CDR3 protein: CSAPGPSSPSGANVLTF

V gene: TRBV7-9
J gene: TRBJ2-3
clone size: .
CDR3 protein: CASSLHGTDTQYF

V gene: TRBV29-1
J gene: TRBJ2-1
clone size: many
CDR3 protein: CSVEGRRPTRGVEQFF

V gene: TRBV20-1
J gene: TRBJ2-5
clone size: .
CDR3 protein: CSARPRDLTRETQYF

V gene: TRBV5-1
J gene: TRBJ2-1
clone size: few
CDR3 protein: CASSLVSRFDSYNEQFF

V gene: TRBV29-1
J gene: TRBJ2-1
clone size: many
CDR3 protein: CSVHREDNEQFF

V gene: TRBV27
J gene: TRBJ2-7
clone size: .
CDR3 protein: CASRGLAHEQYF

V gene: TRBV7-6
J gene: TRBJ2-3
clone size: .
CDR3 protein: CASSLWGTSTDTQYF